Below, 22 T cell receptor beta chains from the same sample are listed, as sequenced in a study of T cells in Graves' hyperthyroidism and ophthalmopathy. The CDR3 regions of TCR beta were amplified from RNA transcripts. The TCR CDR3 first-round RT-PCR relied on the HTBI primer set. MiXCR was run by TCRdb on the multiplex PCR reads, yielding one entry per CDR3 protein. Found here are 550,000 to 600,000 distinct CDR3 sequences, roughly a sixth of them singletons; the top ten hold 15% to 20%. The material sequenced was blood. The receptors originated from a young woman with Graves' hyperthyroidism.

CDR3 coding DNA: TGTGCCAGCAGTCCCTACTCAAGGACTAGACCCACCTACGAGCAGTACTTC. This codes for CASSPYSRTRPTYEQYF. The chain combines TRBV12-3 or TRBV12-4 with TRBJ2-7, with 7 bases fitting TRBD2. The J segment lost 2 bases and the V segment lost 5 bases, leaving 15 bases of the junction unmatched. The CDR3 runs to 17 residues.

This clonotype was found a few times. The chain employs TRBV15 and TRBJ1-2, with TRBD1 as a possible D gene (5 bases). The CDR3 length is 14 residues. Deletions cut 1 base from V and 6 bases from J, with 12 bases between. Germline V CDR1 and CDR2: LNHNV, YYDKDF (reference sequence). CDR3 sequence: CATSRVGAANGYTF. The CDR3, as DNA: TGTGCCACCAGCAGAGTAGGGGCCGCCAATGGCTACACCTTC.

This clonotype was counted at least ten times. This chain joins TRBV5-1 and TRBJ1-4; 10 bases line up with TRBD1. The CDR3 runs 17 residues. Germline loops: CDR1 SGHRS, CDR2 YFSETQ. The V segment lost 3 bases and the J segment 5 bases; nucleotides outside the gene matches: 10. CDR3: CASSWNARTGGNEKLFF. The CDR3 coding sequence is TGCGCCAGCAGCTGGAACGCTAGGACAGGGGGAAATGAAAAACTGTTTTTT.

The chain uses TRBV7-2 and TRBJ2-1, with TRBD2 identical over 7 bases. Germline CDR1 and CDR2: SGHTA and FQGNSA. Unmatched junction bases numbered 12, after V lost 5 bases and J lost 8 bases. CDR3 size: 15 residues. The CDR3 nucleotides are TGTGCCAGCAGCCGTACGTCGTCGGCGGGGGATGAGCAGTTCTTC. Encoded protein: CASSRTSSAGDEQFF.

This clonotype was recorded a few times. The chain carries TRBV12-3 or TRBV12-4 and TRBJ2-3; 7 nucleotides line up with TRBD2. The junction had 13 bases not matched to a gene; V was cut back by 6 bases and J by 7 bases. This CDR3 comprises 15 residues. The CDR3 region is CASRFSGRGLNTQYF. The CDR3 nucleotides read TGTGCCAGCAGATTCAGCGGGCGGGGGTTGAATACGCAGTATTTT.

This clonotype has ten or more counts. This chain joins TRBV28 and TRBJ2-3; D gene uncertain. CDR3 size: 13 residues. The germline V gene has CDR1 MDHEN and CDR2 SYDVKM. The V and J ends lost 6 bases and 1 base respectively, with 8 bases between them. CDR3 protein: CASRFPGTDTQYF. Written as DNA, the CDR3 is TGTGCCAGCAGATTCCCCGGCACAGATACGCAGTATTTT.

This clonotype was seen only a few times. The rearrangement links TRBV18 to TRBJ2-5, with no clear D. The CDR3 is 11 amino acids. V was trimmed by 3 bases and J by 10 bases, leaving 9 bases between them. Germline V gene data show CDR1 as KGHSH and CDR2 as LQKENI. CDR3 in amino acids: CASSPQWGQYF. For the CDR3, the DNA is TGTGCCAGCTCACCGCAGTGGGGCCAGTACTTC.

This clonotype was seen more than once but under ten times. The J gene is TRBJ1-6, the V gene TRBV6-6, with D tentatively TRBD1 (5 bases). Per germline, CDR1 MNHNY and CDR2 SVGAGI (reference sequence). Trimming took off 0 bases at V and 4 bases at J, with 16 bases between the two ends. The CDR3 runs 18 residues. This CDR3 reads CASSYSNSRQSYNSPLHF. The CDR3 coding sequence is TGTGCCAGCAGTTACTCGAATTCCCGACAGAGTTATAATTCACCCCTCCACTTT.

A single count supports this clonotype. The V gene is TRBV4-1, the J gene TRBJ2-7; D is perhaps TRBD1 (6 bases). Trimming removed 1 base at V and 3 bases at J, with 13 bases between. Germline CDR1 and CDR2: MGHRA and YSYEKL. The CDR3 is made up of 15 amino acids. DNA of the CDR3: TGCGCCAGCAGCCAAGCCCTGACAGGTAACTACGAGCAGTACTTC. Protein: CASSQALTGNYEQYF.

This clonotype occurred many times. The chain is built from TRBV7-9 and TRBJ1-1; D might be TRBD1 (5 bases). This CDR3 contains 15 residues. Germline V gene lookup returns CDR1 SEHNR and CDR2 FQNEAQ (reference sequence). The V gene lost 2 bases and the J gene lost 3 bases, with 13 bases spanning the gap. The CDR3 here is CASSLWQGVDTEAFF. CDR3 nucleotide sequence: TGTGCCAGCAGCTTATGGCAGGGTGTTGACACTGAAGCTTTCTTT.

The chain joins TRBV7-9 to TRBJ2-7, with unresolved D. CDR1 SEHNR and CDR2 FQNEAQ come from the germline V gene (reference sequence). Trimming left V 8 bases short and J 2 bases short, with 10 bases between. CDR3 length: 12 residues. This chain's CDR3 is CASEAGAYEQYF. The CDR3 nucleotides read TGTGCCAGCGAAGCCGGTGCCTACGAGCAGTACTTC. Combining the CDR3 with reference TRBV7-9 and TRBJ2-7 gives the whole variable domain DTGVSQNPRHKITKRGQNVTFRCDPISEHNRLYWYRQTLGQGPEFLTYFQNEAQLEKSRLLSDRFSAERPKGSFSTLEIQRTEQGDSAMYLCASEAGAYEQYFGPGTRLTVT.

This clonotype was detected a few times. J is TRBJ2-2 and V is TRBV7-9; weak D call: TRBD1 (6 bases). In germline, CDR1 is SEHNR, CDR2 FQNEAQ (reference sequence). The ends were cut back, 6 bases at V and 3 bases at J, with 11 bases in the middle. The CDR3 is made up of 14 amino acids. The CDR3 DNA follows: TGTGCCAGCAGACCACAGGGTTACACCGGGGAGCTGTTTTTT. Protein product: CASRPQGYTGELFF.

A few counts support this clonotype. This chain's CDR3 is CASSPQGLGTYEQYF. In DNA form, the CDR3 reads TGTGCCAGCAGTCCCCAGGGGTTGGGGACCTACGAGCAGTACTTC. The J gene is TRBJ2-7, the V gene TRBV7-9; tentative D call: TRBD1 (6 bases). This CDR3 has 15 amino acids. V was cut by 6 bases and J by 2 bases, with 17 bases left in between. Germline V gene data show CDR1 as SEHNR and CDR2 as FQNEAQ (reference sequence). Full variable domain (outside the CDR3, taken from reference TRBV7-9 and TRBJ2-7): DTGVSQNPRHKITKRGQNVTFRCDPISEHNRLYWYRQTLGQGPEFLTYFQNEAQLEKSRLLSDRFSAERPKGSFSTLEIQRTEQGDSAMYLCASSPQGLGTYEQYFGPGTRLTVT.

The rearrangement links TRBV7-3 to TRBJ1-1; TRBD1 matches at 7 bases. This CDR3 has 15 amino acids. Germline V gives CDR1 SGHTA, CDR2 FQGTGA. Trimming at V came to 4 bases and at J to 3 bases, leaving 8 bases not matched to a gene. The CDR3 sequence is CASSSSTGRDTEAFF. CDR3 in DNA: TGTGCCAGCAGCTCCTCGACAGGGAGGGACACTGAAGCTTTCTTT.

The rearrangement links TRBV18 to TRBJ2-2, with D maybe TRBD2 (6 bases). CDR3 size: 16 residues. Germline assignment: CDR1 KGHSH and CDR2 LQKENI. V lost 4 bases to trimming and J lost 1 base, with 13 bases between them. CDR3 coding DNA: TGTGCCAGCTCACTTCTAGCGACTAAGAACACCGGGGAGCTGTTTTTT. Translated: CASSLLATKNTGELFF.

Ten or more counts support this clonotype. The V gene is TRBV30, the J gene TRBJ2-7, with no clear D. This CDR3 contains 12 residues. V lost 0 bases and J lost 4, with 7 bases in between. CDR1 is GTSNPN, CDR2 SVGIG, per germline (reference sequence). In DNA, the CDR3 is TGTGCCTGGAGTGTAAGAGGATACGAGCAGTACTTC. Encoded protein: CAWSVRGYEQYF.

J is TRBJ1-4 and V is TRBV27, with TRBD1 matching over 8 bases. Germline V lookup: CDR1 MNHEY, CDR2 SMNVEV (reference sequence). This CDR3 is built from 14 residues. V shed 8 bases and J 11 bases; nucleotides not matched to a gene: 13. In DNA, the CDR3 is TGTGCCAGCGGCGAGGACAGGGCAGGAGGGAAACTGTTTTTT. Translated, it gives CASGEDRAGGKLFF.

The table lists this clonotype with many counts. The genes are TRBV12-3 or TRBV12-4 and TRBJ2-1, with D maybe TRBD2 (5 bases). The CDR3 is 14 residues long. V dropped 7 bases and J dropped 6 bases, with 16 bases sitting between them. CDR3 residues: CASTFKPRGNEQFF. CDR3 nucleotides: TGTGCCAGCACCTTCAAACCCCGGGGCAATGAGCAGTTCTTC.

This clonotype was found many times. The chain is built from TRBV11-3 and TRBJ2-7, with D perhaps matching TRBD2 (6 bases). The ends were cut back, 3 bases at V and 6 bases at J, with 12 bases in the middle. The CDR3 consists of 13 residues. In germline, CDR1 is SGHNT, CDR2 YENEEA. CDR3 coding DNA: TGTGCCAGCAGCTTCCAATGGGAGGCCGAGCAGTACTTC. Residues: CASSFQWEAEQYF.

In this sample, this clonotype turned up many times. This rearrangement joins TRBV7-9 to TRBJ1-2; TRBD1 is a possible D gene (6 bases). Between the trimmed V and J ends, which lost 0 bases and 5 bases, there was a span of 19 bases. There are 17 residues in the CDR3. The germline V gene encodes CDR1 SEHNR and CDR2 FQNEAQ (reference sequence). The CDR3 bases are TGTGCCAGCAGCTTAGCGCTAATGGCAGGGGTCCTGTATGGCTACACCTTC. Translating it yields CASSLALMAGVLYGYTF.

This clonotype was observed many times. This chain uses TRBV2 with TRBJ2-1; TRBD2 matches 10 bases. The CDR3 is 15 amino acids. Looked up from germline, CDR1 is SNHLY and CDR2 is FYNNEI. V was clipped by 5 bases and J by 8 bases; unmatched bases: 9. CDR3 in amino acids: CASSWSGRASHEQFF. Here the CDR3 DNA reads TGTGCCAGCAGTTGGAGCGGGAGGGCCAGCCATGAGCAGTTCTTC.

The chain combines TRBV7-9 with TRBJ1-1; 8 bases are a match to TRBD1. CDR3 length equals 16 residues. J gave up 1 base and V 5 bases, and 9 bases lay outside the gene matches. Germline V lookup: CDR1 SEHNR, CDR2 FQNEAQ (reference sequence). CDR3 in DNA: TGTGCCAGCAGCCCCTCTCGGACAGGGCGGAACACTGAAGCTTTCTTT. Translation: CASSPSRTGRNTEAFF.